This T cell receptor beta chain was identified during a study of regulatory T cells in long-lasting Graves disease. Germline CDR1 is LGHNA and CDR2 is YNFKEQ. This CDR3 spans 18 amino acids. V dropped 3 bases and J dropped 2; count of bases not matched to a gene: 13. This clonotype was seen at least ten times. Construction of TCR beta libraries relied on iRepertoire HTBI primers and on Arm-PCR targeting CDR3 regions. TCRdb independently ran MiXCR on the multiplex PCR reads; one entry per CDR3 protein. The sample lists over 300,000 distinct CDR3 sequences; less than 20% were seen once. The time point: newly diagnosed GD, antithyroid drugs for less than 3 months. The TCR library was made from RNA extracted from PBMCs.

V and J are TRBV4-2 and TRBJ2-3, with TRBD2 identical over 8 bases. The input for sequencing was peripheral blood mononuclear cells (PBMCs), taken at new diagnosis, from a patient treated with antithyroid drugs. The clonotype originates from a female donor with Graves disease. Here the CDR3 reads CASSQRAGRATNTDTQYF. CDR3 DNA: TGTGCCAGCAGCCAGCGCGCCGGGAGGGCCACGAACACAGATACGCAGTATTTT.